Presented here are 31 T cell receptor beta chains from one specimen sequenced in a study of T-cell reconstitution after alpha-beta-depleted transplantation in children. Researchers prepared the TCRbeta library using unique molecular identifiers, the study reports. From the PCR reads, TCRdb called clonotypes with MiXCR, one entry per CDR3 protein. In the table there are about 110,000 distinct CDR3 sequences, roughly 24% of which are singletons. The sample consisted of PBMCs, mostly from graft donor cells, taken 180 days after TCRalphabeta/CD19-depleted stem cell transplant. Every receptor here comes from a male patient between 2 and 10 years old who had a stem cell transplant for chronic granulomatous disease, so the T cells may come from the graft donor.

At least ten counts were recorded for this clonotype. The chain uses TRBV20-1 and TRBJ2-5, with a weak D call TRBD2 (6 bases). The CDR3 has 16 amino acids. Trimming took off 3 bases at V and 4 bases at J, with 21 bases between the two ends. Looked up from germline, CDR1 is DFQATT and CDR2 is SNEGSKA (reference sequence). The CDR3 protein is CSASSHLSRGGETQYF. The DNA for the CDR3 is TGCAGTGCTAGTTCGCACCTGTCGAGGGGAGGAGAGACCCAGTACTTC.

This clonotype was seen a handful of times. The DNA for the CDR3 is TGTGCCAGCAGCTTATCCGGACTAGCTGTGGATACGCAGTATTTT. This codes for CASSLSGLAVDTQYF. The J gene is TRBJ2-3, the V gene TRBV11-2; 8 bases are shared with TRBD2. With V trimmed by 2 bases and J by 6 bases, 7 bases remained unmatched. CDR1 SGHAT and CDR2 FQNNGV come from the germline V gene. This CDR3 region has 15 residues.

Many counts were recorded for this clonotype. The chain uses TRBV29-1 and TRBJ1-5; D unclear. Trimming pared 0 bases from V and 6 bases from J, leaving 6 bases between. This CDR3 region has 12 residues. Germline lookup yields CDR1 SQVTM and CDR2 ANQGSEA. The CDR3, as DNA: TGCAGCGTTGAAGAATCGGGTCAGCCCCAGCATTTT. This translates into CSVEESGQPQHF.

This clonotype has a count of ten or more. The rearrangement links TRBV20-1 to TRBJ2-7; TRBD2 matches at 13 bases. Germline V gene lookup returns CDR1 DFQATT and CDR2 SNEGSKA (reference sequence). The CDR3 contains 13 residues. V shed 1 base and J 7 bases; nucleotides not matched to a gene: 1. As DNA, the CDR3 is TGCAGTGCTAGAGGACTAGCGGGAGGTGAGCAGTACTTC. It specifies CSARGLAGGEQYF.

This clonotype was counted only a few times. The chain links TRBV10-3 to TRBJ1-5; a weak D match, TRBD1 (6 bases). V dropped 2 bases and J dropped 4 bases, with 9 bases sitting between them. The length of the CDR3 is 14 residues. Looked up from germline, CDR1 is ENHRY and CDR2 is SYGVKD. The CDR3, as DNA: TGTGCCATCAGTGAGGACAGGAAAAATCAGCCCCAGCATTTT. It specifies CAISEDRKNQPQHF.

The chain is built from TRBV2 and TRBJ2-1; TRBD2 agrees at 8 bases. CDR3 length: 13 residues. Germline-derived CDR1 and CDR2 are SNHLY and FYNNEI. CDR3 coding DNA: TGTGGCGTCCGGGGGGGAGTAAACAATGAGCAGTTCTTC. This codes for CGVRGGVNNEQFF.

This clonotype was counted a few times. The chain combines TRBV6-1 with TRBJ2-2; D unclear. This CDR3 spans 13 amino acids. V was cut by 7 bases and J by 4 bases, with 10 bases left in between. CDR1 and CDR2 from the germline V gene are MNHNS and SASEGT. Here the CDR3 reads CASTPLLTGELFF. DNA of the CDR3: TGTGCCAGCACCCCACTCCTCACCGGGGAGCTGTTTTTT.

This clonotype was counted only a few times. The chain couples TRBV20-1 to TRBJ2-3; D possibly corresponds to TRBD2 (5 bases). The length of the CDR3 is 13 residues. Germline-derived CDR1 and CDR2 are DFQATT and SNEGSKA (reference sequence). The germline V and J ends were trimmed by 2 bases and 4 bases, with 10 bases remaining between them. CDR3 in DNA: TGCAGTGCTAGAACCGCGGGCTCAGATACGCAGTATTTT. Translating it yields CSARTAGSDTQYF.

This clonotype was counted at least ten times. J is TRBJ2-3 and V is TRBV7-2, with D tentatively TRBD2 (6 bases). Germline CDR1 SGHTA, CDR2 FQGNSA. The CDR3 length is 17 residues. Between the trimmed V and J ends, which lost 0 bases and 1 base, there was a span of 14 bases. This CDR3 reads CASSLAAAGQRTDTQYF. Here the CDR3 DNA reads TGTGCCAGCAGCTTAGCGGCCGCGGGGCAGCGCACAGATACGCAGTATTTT. Together with reference TRBV7-2 and TRBJ2-3, the CDR3 gives the full variable domain: GAGVSQSPSNKVTEKGKDVELRCDPISGHTALYWYRQSLGQGLEFLIYFQGNSAPDKSGLPSDRFSAERTGGSVSTLTIQRTQQEDSAVYLCASSLAAAGQRTDTQYFGPGTRLTVL.

The V and J genes are TRBV12-3 or TRBV12-4 and TRBJ2-7, with D possibly matching TRBD2 (5 bases). Trimming took 5 bases from V and 5 from J, leaving 10 bases between them. The CDR3 has 12 amino acids. The CDR3 DNA sequence: TGTGCCAGCAGTACTAGATCCCACGAGCAGTACTTC. Its translation: CASSTRSHEQYF.

The V gene is TRBV20-1, the J gene TRBJ1-5; D call uncertain. Germline values: CDR1 DFQATT, CDR2 SNEGSKA (reference sequence). V gave up 6 bases and J gave up 4 bases, with 13 bases separating them. The CDR3 sequence is 13 residues long. The CDR3 DNA follows: TGCAGTGCCCGAGCGGGTGTGAATCAGCCCCAGCATTTT. It codes for CSARAGVNQPQHF.

This clonotype was recorded many times. This chain uses TRBV20-1 with TRBJ2-7; D is unclear. This CDR3 contains 13 residues. From germline, CDR1 is DFQATT and CDR2 SNEGSKA (reference sequence). The V end lost 4 bases, the J end lost 0 bases, and 10 bases lay between the germline ends. The CDR3 is CSATPIFSYEQYF. Here the CDR3 DNA reads TGCAGTGCTACCCCTATATTCTCCTACGAGCAGTACTTC.

V usage is TRBV12-3 or TRBV12-4 and J usage is TRBJ2-6; no reliable D call. The CDR3 loop spans 15 amino acids. Trimming took off 1 base at V and 3 bases at J, with 7 bases between the two ends. Here the CDR3 DNA reads TGTGCCAGCAGTTTAGGTAGGGTTGGGGCCAACGTCCTGACTTTC. It translates to CASSLGRVGANVLTF.

The V call is TRBV6-2 or TRBV6-3, the J call TRBJ2-1; no reliable D call. The CDR3 contains 13 residues. Trimming shortened V by 9 bases and J by 5 bases, and 14 bases separated the two germline ends. The germline gives CDR1 MNHEY, CDR2 SVGEGT. The CDR3 bases are TGTGCCAGTGCCCCGTGGCCCAACAATGAGCAGTTCTTC. As protein: CASAPWPNNEQFF.

The chain recombines TRBV30 with TRBJ2-1, with D possibly matching TRBD2 (5 bases). The CDR3 length is 17 residues. Germline V gene data show CDR1 as GTSNPN and CDR2 as SVGIG (reference sequence). V lost 2 bases and J lost 4, with 21 bases in between. CDR3 in amino acids: CAWSRGRWEFKYNEQFF. The CDR3 DNA follows: TGTGCCTGGAGTCGGGGAAGGTGGGAGTTCAAATACAATGAGCAGTTCTTC.

There are many counts of this clonotype. The chain combines TRBV12-3 or TRBV12-4 with TRBJ2-7, with 11 bases fitting TRBD2. The CDR3 extends over 15 amino acids. The V gene end was trimmed by 5 bases and the J gene end by 0 bases; junction bases not matched to a gene: 3. DNA for the CDR3: TGTGCCAGCAGTACGGGGACTAGCGGCTCCTACGAGCAGTACTTC. It codes for CASSTGTSGSYEQYF.

The chain carries TRBV12-3 or TRBV12-4 and TRBJ1-1, with D hard to call. The length of the CDR3 is 15 residues. Trimming shortened V by 1 base and J by 3 bases, and 12 bases separated the two germline ends. The CDR3 reads CASSLESSGYTEAFF. The CDR3 DNA reads TGTGCCAGCAGTTTAGAGTCCAGCGGGTACACTGAAGCTTTCTTT.

This rearrangement joins TRBV5-1 to TRBJ2-7, with 10 bases lining up with TRBD2. Germline CDR1 SGHRS, CDR2 YFSETQ. CDR3 length equals 14 residues. The V segment lost 2 bases and the J segment 3 bases; nucleotides outside the gene matches: 2. Written as DNA, the CDR3 is TGCGCCAGCAGCTTCCTAGCGGGGGACTACGAGCAGTACTTC. As protein: CASSFLAGDYEQYF.

The rearrangement joins TRBV5-1 to TRBJ2-2, with 14 bases aligning to TRBD2. The ends lost 3 bases at V and 5 bases at J; junction bases unmatched: 9. The CDR3 consists of 18 residues. CDR1 is SGHRS, CDR2 YFSETQ, per germline. As DNA, the CDR3 is TGCGCCAGCAGCTCGGGACTAGCGGGAGCCCCAGGGACCGGGGAGCTGTTTTTT. Protein sequence: CASSSGLAGAPGTGELFF.

The rearrangement joins TRBV4-2 to TRBJ1-5; 11 bases are shared with TRBD1. The CDR3 runs 18 residues. Trimming at V came to 9 bases and at J to 3 bases, leaving 16 bases not matched to a gene. In germline, CDR1 is LGHNA, CDR2 YNFKEQ. CDR3 DNA: TGTGCCAGAAAGCCAAGTGGACAGGGGGCGAAGTACAATCAGCCCCAGCATTTT. It yields the protein CARKPSGQGAKYNQPQHF.

The chain combines TRBV12-3 or TRBV12-4 with TRBJ2-4; D unclear. The V and J ends lost 9 bases and 5 bases respectively, with 17 bases between them. This CDR3 spans 14 amino acids. The CDR3 DNA reads TGTGCCAGTCGGCCCGGGTCAAAGCAAAACATTCAGTACTTC. Protein product: CASRPGSKQNIQYF.

In this sample, this clonotype turned up many times. J is TRBJ2-7 and V is TRBV12-3 or TRBV12-4; a weak D match, TRBD2 (5 bases). V was clipped by 5 bases and J by 7 bases, with 15 bases between them. This CDR3 comprises 13 residues. The CDR3 sequence: CASSPRGLSEQYF. In DNA form, the CDR3 reads TGTGCCAGCAGTCCCAGAGGGTTGAGTGAGCAGTACTTC.

This clonotype was counted a few times. The rearrangement joins TRBV7-9 to TRBJ2-2, with a possible D match to TRBD1 (5 bases). This CDR3 spans 14 amino acids. The ends were cut back, 3 bases at V and 5 bases at J, with 10 bases in the middle. Germline V gene data show CDR1 as SEHNR and CDR2 as FQNEAQ (reference sequence). The CDR3 sequence is CASSFSSGTGELFF. The CDR3 region has the DNA TGTGCCAGCAGCTTCTCGTCAGGGACCGGGGAGCTGTTTTTT.

The rearrangement joins TRBV29-1 to TRBJ2-7; possibly TRBD1 or TRBD2 for D (7 bases each). CDR1 is SQVTM and CDR2 is ANQGSEA in the germline V gene. The CDR3 is 14 residues long. V lost 6 bases to trimming and J lost 4 bases, with 19 bases between them. The chain's CDR3 is CSVRETGIGYEQYF. DNA of the CDR3: TGCAGCGTGCGGGAGACAGGGATAGGGTACGAGCAGTACTTC.

The chain is built from TRBV5-1 and TRBJ2-7; D perhaps matches TRBD2 (5 bases). CDR1 SGHRS and CDR2 YFSETQ come from the germline V gene. Trimming shortened V by 4 bases and J by 3 bases, and 11 bases separated the two germline ends. This CDR3 has 13 residues. The DNA for the CDR3 is TGCGCCAGCAGCCCGGACTCTTACTACGAGCAGTACTTC. Protein product: CASSPDSYYEQYF.

This clonotype was counted many times. V is TRBV20-1 and J is TRBJ2-3; D not resolved. The V gene's germline CDR1 is DFQATT and CDR2 SNEGSKA (reference sequence). The V end was cut by 3 bases, the J end by 6 bases, with 4 bases between. The CDR3 sequence is 10 residues long. The CDR3 sequence: CSASIDTQYF. The DNA for the CDR3 is TGCAGTGCTAGTATTGATACGCAGTATTTT.

This clonotype appeared many times. V and J are TRBV15 and TRBJ2-1, with 8 bases fitting TRBD2. After removal of 2 bases from V and 5 bases from J, the junction contained 11 bases not matched to a gene. Germline V gene lookup returns CDR1 LNHNV and CDR2 YYDKDF (reference sequence). The CDR3 runs 17 residues. CDR3 sequence reads: CATSRYQLAAINNEQFF. As DNA, the CDR3 is TGTGCCACCAGCAGATACCAACTAGCGGCAATTAACAATGAGCAGTTCTTC.

This clonotype came up many times. This chain uses TRBV5-1 with TRBJ2-2, with D uncertain. The germline gives CDR1 SGHRS, CDR2 YFSETQ. This CDR3 has 13 residues. V gave up 0 bases and J gave up 6 bases, with 6 bases separating them. CDR3 sequence reads: CASSLAVAGELFF. The CDR3 coding sequence is TGCGCCAGCAGCTTGGCCGTAGCCGGGGAGCTGTTTTTT.

This clonotype was seen ten or more times. The chain has TRBV18 and TRBJ2-1; tentatively, D is TRBD2 (5 bases). CDR1 and CDR2 from the germline V gene are KGHSH and LQKENI. The V end lost 6 bases, the J end lost 9 bases, and 18 bases lay between the germline ends. The length of the CDR3 is 14 residues. The CDR3 bases are TGTGCCAGCTCTTCTCGGGCCCGAGAGGGTGAGCAGTTCTTC. Its protein product is CASSSRAREGEQFF.

This clonotype was observed at least ten times. This chain uses TRBV6-5 with TRBJ2-2; D is unclear. The V gene's germline CDR1 is MNHEY and CDR2 SVGAGI. CDR3 size: 12 residues. With 7 bases removed from V and 9 bases from J, the gap between germline ends came to 12 bases. CDR3 sequence: CASTGPTWELFF. The CDR3 DNA sequence: TGTGCCAGCACCGGGCCGACTTGGGAGCTGTTTTTT.

This clonotype was seen at least ten times. The chain links TRBV5-8 to TRBJ2-4, with 9 bases identical to TRBD1. Trimming took 4 bases from V and 0 from J; bases not matched to a gene: 5. This CDR3 has 16 residues. Germline V gives CDR1 SGHTS, CDR2 YDEGEE. CDR3 loop: CASSSYRGQAKNIQYF. In DNA form, the CDR3 reads TGTGCCAGCAGCAGTTACAGGGGGCAAGCCAAAAACATTCAGTACTTC.